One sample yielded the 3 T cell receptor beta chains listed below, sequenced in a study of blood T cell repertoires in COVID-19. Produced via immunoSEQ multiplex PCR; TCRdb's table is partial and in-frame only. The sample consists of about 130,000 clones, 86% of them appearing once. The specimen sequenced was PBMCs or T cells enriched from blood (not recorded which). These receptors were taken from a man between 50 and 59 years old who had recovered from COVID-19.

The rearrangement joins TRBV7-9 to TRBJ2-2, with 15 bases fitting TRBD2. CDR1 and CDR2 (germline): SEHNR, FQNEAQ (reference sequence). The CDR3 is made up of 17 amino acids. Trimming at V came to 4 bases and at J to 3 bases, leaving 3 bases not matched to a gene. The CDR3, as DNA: TGTGCCAGCAGCTACGGGACTAGCGGGGGGTACACCGGGGAGCTGTTTTTT. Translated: CASSYGTSGGYTGELFF.

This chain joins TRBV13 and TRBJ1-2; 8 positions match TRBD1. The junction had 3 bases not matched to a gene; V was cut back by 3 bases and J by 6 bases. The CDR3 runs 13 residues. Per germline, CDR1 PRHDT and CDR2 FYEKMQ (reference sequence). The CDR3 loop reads CASSFGQGDGYTF. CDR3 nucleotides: TGTGCCAGCAGCTTCGGACAGGGTGATGGCTACACCTTC.

The CDR3 DNA reads as TGTGCCACCAGAGGACAGGCCCAAGAGACCCAGTACTTC. The encoded protein is CATRGQAQETQYF. J is TRBJ2-5 and V is TRBV24-1, with 7 bases aligning to TRBD1. Germline V gives CDR1 KGHDR, CDR2 SFDVKD. This CDR3 contains 13 residues. Unmatched junction bases numbered 2, after V lost 7 bases and J lost 1 base.